Shown below are 32 T cell receptor beta chains from a single sample sequenced in a study of T cell responses to AZD1222 COVID-19 vaccine. Assay: immunoSEQ multiplex PCR; the TCRdb copy retains only in-frame clones and omits some. The sample carries tens of thousands of clones, approximately 86% recorded once. Sequences were derived from peripheral blood, sampled on day 0 of MenACWY control vaccination. These receptors were taken from an adult in good health.

The V call is TRBV5-8, the J call TRBJ1-3, with TRBD1 as a possible D gene (5 bases). The CDR3 consists of 15 residues. The V gene's germline CDR1 is SGHTS and CDR2 YDEGEE. V lost 7 bases, J lost 4 bases, and 18 bases lay in between. Here the CDR3 reads CASAPRTLQGNTIYF. The CDR3 DNA follows: TGTGCCAGCGCACCGAGGACACTCCAAGGAAACACCATATATTTT.

This clone was recorded once. The chain uses TRBV9 and TRBJ1-2; no reliable D call. The V gene's germline CDR1 is SGDLS and CDR2 YYNGEE. The CDR3 is 13 amino acids. The ends were cut back, 0 bases at V and 5 bases at J, with 8 bases in the middle. CDR3 amino acids: CASSVGAEYGYTF. DNA for the CDR3: TGTGCCAGCAGCGTAGGCGCAGAGTATGGCTACACCTTC.

This clone was seen many times. The chain carries TRBV4-1 and TRBJ2-7; 12 bases fit TRBD2. The CDR3 covers 16 residues. Germline assignment: CDR1 MGHRA and CDR2 YSYEKL. The V and J ends lost 4 bases and 2 bases, in that order; junction bases with no gene match: 6. The CDR3 reads CASSPQLAGGTYEQYF. The CDR3, as DNA: TGCGCCAGCAGCCCTCAACTAGCGGGGGGAACCTACGAGCAGTACTTC.

The chain is built from TRBV6-6 and TRBJ2-2; D perhaps matches TRBD2 (5 bases). Germline V gives CDR1 MNHNY, CDR2 SVGAGI (reference sequence). V shed 8 bases and J shed 0 bases, with 10 bases lying between them. This CDR3 region has 14 residues. CDR3 sequence (DNA): TGTGCCAGCGGACGGGGATCGAACACCGGGGAGCTGTTTTTT. Residues: CASGRGSNTGELFF.

This sequence joins TRBV5-1 and TRBJ2-2, with 10 bases identical to TRBD1. Per germline, CDR1 SGHRS and CDR2 YFSETQ. V lost 2 bases to trimming and J lost 3 bases; unmatched junction nucleotides: 4. There are 16 residues in the CDR3. CDR3 sequence (DNA): TGCGCCAGCAGCTTAGACAGGGGGCGCGACACCGGGGAGCTGTTTTTT. It specifies CASSLDRGRDTGELFF.

V usage is TRBV9 and J usage is TRBJ1-5, with TRBD1 as a possible D gene (5 bases). V lost 0 bases and J 3 bases, leaving 7 bases between the germline ends. The CDR3 spans 14 residues. The V gene's germline CDR1 is SGDLS and CDR2 YYNGEE. CDR3 sequence reads: CASSVAGTNQPQHF. The CDR3 DNA reads TGTGCCAGCAGCGTAGCAGGGACCAATCAGCCCCAGCATTTT.

The sample holds one count of this clone. This sequence joins TRBV7-2 and TRBJ2-1, with 11 positions matching TRBD1. The V segment lost 5 bases and the J segment 0 bases; nucleotides outside the gene matches: 9. CDR1 is SGHTA, CDR2 FQGNSA, per germline. This CDR3 contains 18 residues. The CDR3 sequence is CASSLLGTGGSSYNEQFF. The CDR3 coding sequence is TGTGCCAGCAGCCTCCTCGGGACAGGGGGGAGCTCCTACAATGAGCAGTTCTTC.

This clone was counted once. CDR3 DNA: TGCGCCAGCGCGAAGGAGTACGAGCAGTACTTC. Amino acid sequence: CASAKEYEQYF. The chain links TRBV5-1 to TRBJ2-7, with unresolved D. The germline CDR1 and CDR2 sequences are SGHRS and YFSETQ. There are 11 residues in the CDR3. Deletions cut 7 bases from V and 4 bases from J, with 9 bases between.

In this sample, this clone turned up a few times. The chain uses TRBV4-1 and TRBJ2-7; TRBD1 might be the D (7 bases). This CDR3 region has 16 residues. Germline CDR1 and CDR2: MGHRA and YSYEKL. With 5 bases removed from V and 6 bases from J, the gap between germline ends came to 23 bases. CDR3 nucleotide sequence: TGCGCCAGCAGCAGCCGGGGACAGCCAGGGAGGTTCGAGCAGTACTTC. It yields the protein CASSSRGQPGRFEQYF.

The CDR3 DNA sequence: TGTGCCAGTACCTCCGGGACAGCTAAGGCCTATGAAGCTTTCTTT. Protein: CASTSGTAKAYEAFF. The chain has TRBV19 and TRBJ1-1, with TRBD1 identical over 7 bases. V lost 7 bases, J lost 7 bases, and 15 bases stayed unmatched. The germline gives CDR1 LNHDA, CDR2 SQIVND (reference sequence). CDR3 size: 15 residues.

This clone was seen just once. The chain couples TRBV9 to TRBJ2-2; no firm D call. Germline V gene sequence: CDR1 SGDLS, CDR2 YYNGEE. The CDR3 totals 12 residues. The germline V and J ends were trimmed by 0 bases and 6 bases, with 3 bases remaining between them. The CDR3, as DNA: TGTGCCAGCAGCGTAGTAGCCGGGGAGCTGTTTTTT. This encodes CASSVVAGELFF.

The rearrangement joins TRBV29-1 to TRBJ1-5; the match to TRBD1 covers 8 bases. The germline gives CDR1 SQVTM, CDR2 ANQGSEA. This CDR3 spans 14 amino acids. V lost 4 bases and J lost 7; bases outside the gene matches: 9. CDR3 region: CSVVQGAIGQPQHF. The CDR3 DNA is TGCAGCGTTGTGCAGGGGGCCATTGGACAGCCCCAGCATTTT. Full variable domain (rest looked up from reference TRBV29-1 and TRBJ1-5): SAVISQKPSRDICQRGTSLTIQCQVDSQVTMMFWYRQQPGQSLTLIATANQGSEATYESGFVIDKFPISRPNLTFSTLTVSNMSPEDSSIYLCSVVQGAIGQPQHFGDGTRLSIL.

J is TRBJ1-1 and V is TRBV19; no clear D gene. V gave up 7 bases and J gave up 5 bases, with 11 bases separating them. Germline values: CDR1 LNHDA, CDR2 SQIVND (reference sequence). The CDR3 covers 12 residues. The CDR3 region has the DNA TGTGCCAGTAACCGCGGAAGGACTGAAGCTTTCTTT. This gives the protein CASNRGRTEAFF.

This clone was counted once. The chain couples TRBV4-3 to TRBJ1-1; D remains ambiguous. V lost 3 bases and J lost 1, with 6 bases in between. Looked up from germline, CDR1 is LGHNA and CDR2 is YSLEER. The CDR3 runs to 13 residues. CDR3 amino acids: CASSHGPNTEAFF. The CDR3 DNA reads TGCGCCAGCAGCCATGGGCCGAACACTGAAGCTTTCTTT.

This clone was counted once. This chain uses TRBV5-1 with TRBJ1-4; TRBD1 aligns across 8 bases. The CDR3 runs 16 residues. V lost 0 bases to trimming and J lost 8 bases; unmatched junction nucleotides: 9. Germline assignment: CDR1 SGHRS and CDR2 YFSETQ. CDR3 sequence reads: CASSLAPDRVGEKLFF. CDR3 nucleotide sequence: TGCGCCAGCAGCTTGGCCCCGGACAGGGTAGGAGAAAAACTGTTTTTT.

The chain has TRBV6-6 and TRBJ1-1, with a weak D call TRBD1 (6 bases). V lost 8 bases and J 5 bases, leaving 21 bases between the germline ends. The CDR3 length is 15 residues. The germline gives CDR1 MNHNY, CDR2 SVGAGI (reference sequence). CDR3 sequence (DNA): TGTGCCAGCCGGGGGGGGCGCCTTAAAGATACTGAAGCTTTCTTT. As protein: CASRGGRLKDTEAFF.

V usage is TRBV19 and J usage is TRBJ2-5; no reliable D call. The germline CDR1 and CDR2 sequences are LNHDA and SQIVND (reference sequence). CDR3 length: 10 amino acids. With 9 bases removed from V and 5 bases from J, the gap between germline ends came to 7 bases. The CDR3 DNA reads as TGTGCCAGCGGTCGGGAGACCCAGTACTTC. It encodes CASGRETQYF. The full variable domain, with the rest looked up from reference TRBV19 and TRBJ2-5, is DGGITQSPKYLFRKEGQNVTLSCEQNLNHDAMYWYRQDPGQGLRLIYYSQIVNDFQKGDIAEGYSVSREKKESFPLTVTSAQKNPTAFYLCASGRETQYFGPGTRLLVL.

This chain links TRBV5-4 with TRBJ1-1; the match to TRBD1 covers 9 bases. This CDR3 contains 16 residues. Germline-derived CDR1 and CDR2 are SGHNT and YYREEE (reference sequence). V lost 4 bases to trimming and J lost 0 bases; unmatched junction nucleotides: 7. The CDR3 loop reads CASSLGQGAMNTEAFF. The CDR3 bases are TGTGCCAGCAGCCTGGGACAGGGTGCGATGAACACTGAAGCTTTCTTT.

The chain has TRBV10-3 and TRBJ1-5; TRBD1 agrees at 7 bases. From germline, CDR1 is ENHRY and CDR2 SYGVKD. V was pared by 2 bases and J by 2 bases, with 3 bases of the junction left unmatched. The CDR3 length is 15 residues. The DNA of the CDR3 is TGTGCCATCAGTGAGAACAGGGGAGGCAATCAGCCCCAGCATTTT. Protein sequence: CAISENRGGNQPQHF.

The chain links TRBV5-1 to TRBJ2-3, with D perhaps matching TRBD1 or TRBD2 (5 bases each). The germline gives CDR1 SGHRS, CDR2 YFSETQ. This CDR3 is built from 15 residues. Trimming cost V 4 bases and J 0 bases, with 12 bases left between them. In DNA, the CDR3 is TGCGCCAGCAGCGGCGGCCGGGACAGCACAGATACGCAGTATTTT. Protein sequence: CASSGGRDSTDTQYF. Combining the CDR3 with reference TRBV5-1 and TRBJ2-3 gives the whole variable domain KAGVTQTPRYLIKTRGQQVTLSCSPISGHRSVSWYQQTPGQGLQFLFEYFSETQRNKGNFPGRFSGRQFSNSRSEMNVSTLELGDSALYLCASSGGRDSTDTQYFGPGTRLTVL.

This clone was detected only once. The rearrangement joins TRBV11-3 to TRBJ1-1; D is uncertain. Germline CDR1 SGHNT, CDR2 YENEEA. This CDR3 contains 18 residues. The germline V and J ends were trimmed by 5 bases and 1 base, with 23 bases remaining between them. The CDR3: CASSPRDRLADRNTEAFF. CDR3 bases: TGTGCCAGCAGCCCGAGAGACCGGCTGGCAGACCGGAACACTGAAGCTTTCTTT.

This clone has only one observation. The chain carries TRBV2 and TRBJ2-1; 9 bases map to TRBD1. The CDR3 is 16 amino acids. CDR1 is SNHLY, CDR2 FYNNEI, per germline. V shed 5 bases, J shed 6 bases, and the junction held 11 bases outside the gene matches. Here the CDR3 DNA reads TGTGCCAGCAGTTTCCCTGGGACAGGGATGGGCAATGAGCAGTTCTTC. Translating it yields CASSFPGTGMGNEQFF. The entire variable domain, with the rest obtained from reference TRBV2 and TRBJ2-1, is as follows: EPEVTQTPSHQVTQMGQEVILRCVPISNHLYFYWYRQILGQKVEFLVSFYNNEISEKSEIFDDQFSVERPDGSNFTLKIRSTKLEDSAMYFCASSFPGTGMGNEQFFGPGTRLTVL.

J is TRBJ1-6 and V is TRBV21-1; the D segment call TRBD1 is taken from the table without a DNA check. TRBV21-1 is given as a pseudogene. The CDR3 runs 17 residues. DNA for the CDR3: TGTGCCAGCAGCAGGACAGGGGGCGCTTGCCAATCTTCACCCCTCCACTTT. Protein: CASSRTGGACQSSPLHF.

The chain carries TRBV18 and TRBJ2-7; D tentatively fits TRBD1 or TRBD2 (5 bases each). Germline V gives CDR1 KGHSH, CDR2 LQKENI. The V end was cut by 2 bases, the J end by 2 bases, with 10 bases between. The CDR3 is 14 residues long. As DNA, the CDR3 is TGTGCCAGCTCACCAATGGGGGTGGCCTACGAGCAGTACTTC. Its translation: CASSPMGVAYEQYF. The full variable domain, rest sourced from reference TRBV18 and TRBJ2-7, is NAGVMQNPRHLVRRRGQEARLRCSPMKGHSHVYWYRQLPEEGLKFMVYLQKENIIDESGMPKERFSAEFPKEGPSILRIQQVVRGDSAAYFCASSPMGVAYEQYFGPGTRLTVT.

This rearrangement joins TRBV7-9 to TRBJ2-3; D gene ambiguous. Germline CDR1 and CDR2: SEHNR and FQNEAQ (reference sequence). The V and J ends lost 3 bases and 1 base respectively, with 11 bases between them. This CDR3 has 15 amino acids. CDR3 coding DNA: TGTGCCAGCAGCTTCGAAGGTTCGGGCACAGATACGCAGTATTTT. Translating gives CASSFEGSGTDTQYF.

The chain employs TRBV27 and TRBJ1-4; D possibly corresponds to TRBD1 (5 bases). Germline-derived CDR1 and CDR2 are MNHEY and SMNVEV (reference sequence). The CDR3 covers 16 residues. Trimming took 6 bases from V and 8 from J, leaving 22 bases between them. The DNA for the CDR3 is TGTGCCAGCAGCCACACATACCAGGAGGACAAGGAAAAACTGTTTTTT. Its translation is CASSHTYQEDKEKLFF.

The chain employs TRBV18 and TRBJ1-6, with D hard to call. The CDR3 covers 12 residues. Trimming shortened V by 4 bases and J by 10 bases, and 8 bases separated the two germline ends. Germline V gene data show CDR1 as KGHSH and CDR2 as LQKENI. The CDR3 sequence is CASSLPQSPLHF. The CDR3 nucleotides are TGTGCCAGCTCACTCCCACAATCACCCCTCCACTTT.

The chain carries TRBV19 and TRBJ1-1; 7 bases fit TRBD1. V was pared by 3 bases and J by 4 bases, with 5 bases of the junction left unmatched. The CDR3 contains 14 residues. Germline V gives CDR1 LNHDA, CDR2 SQIVND (reference sequence). CDR3 coding DNA: TGTGCCAGTAGTATCGGACAGGTGGGCACTGAAGCTTTCTTT. Its translation is CASSIGQVGTEAFF.

This clone was seen a single time. The chain is built from TRBV6-2 or TRBV6-3 and TRBJ2-1; no clear D gene. The germline V gene encodes CDR1 MNHEY and CDR2 SVGEGT. V lost 5 bases to trimming and J lost 0 bases, with 14 bases between them. The CDR3 extends over 16 amino acids. The DNA of the CDR3 is TGTGCCAGCAGTACTAATCAGGTGAGCTCCTACAATGAGCAGTTCTTC. Translated: CASSTNQVSSYNEQFF.

V usage is TRBV18 and J usage is TRBJ2-2; tentative D call: TRBD1 (5 bases). Trimming removed 2 bases at V and 3 bases at J, with 10 bases between. This CDR3 comprises 15 residues. Germline V gene data show CDR1 as KGHSH and CDR2 as LQKENI. CDR3 sequence (DNA): TGTGCCAGCTCACCATCTTTAGGGGACACCGGGGAGCTGTTTTTT. It codes for CASSPSLGDTGELFF.

The rearrangement links TRBV7-2 to TRBJ1-1; possibly TRBD1 for D (5 bases). The CDR3 has 14 residues. With 4 bases removed from V and 2 bases from J, the gap between germline ends came to 11 bases. Germline CDR1 is SGHTA and CDR2 is FQGNSA. The CDR3 DNA reads TGTGCCAGCAGCTACGGGACGGTTAACACTGAAGCTTTCTTT. Its protein is CASSYGTVNTEAFF.

This chain connects TRBV7-2 to TRBJ2-3; a possible D gene is TRBD1 (6 bases). CDR3 size: 13 residues. Per germline, CDR1 SGHTA and CDR2 FQGNSA. Trimming took off 4 bases at V and 3 bases at J, with 8 bases between the two ends. In nucleotides, the CDR3 is TGTGCCAGCAGCTCTGGACAGACAGATACGCAGTATTTT. Translating it yields CASSSGQTDTQYF. Complete variable domain (other parts from reference TRBV7-2 and TRBJ2-3): GAGVSQSPSNKVTEKGKDVELRCDPISGHTALYWYRQSLGQGLEFLIYFQGNSAPDKSGLPSDRFSAERTGGSVSTLTIQRTQQEDSAVYLCASSSGQTDTQYFGPGTRLTVL.